The 31 T cell receptor beta chains reported below all come from one sample, sequenced in a study of blood T cell repertoires in COVID-19. Here immunoSEQ multiplex PCR was the method, and the copy in TCRdb shows in-frame clones only, minus some. The repertoire has roughly 380,000 clones, roughly 87% of them found once; the top ten carry around 3%. The sample consisted of PBMCs or T cells enriched from blood (not recorded which). Source of these receptors: a woman aged 25 to 45 who had recovered from COVID-19.

The chain uses TRBV10-3 and TRBJ2-3, with D perhaps matching TRBD2 (5 bases). Trimming took 7 bases from V and 2 from J, leaving 16 bases between them. CDR3 size: 15 residues. Per the germline V gene, CDR1 is ENHRY and CDR2 is SYGVKD. The CDR3 region has the DNA TGTGCCATCAATGGGGAAGCGGCGATCACAGATACGCAGTATTTT. Translation gives CAINGEAAITDTQYF.

The V call is TRBV5-1, the J call TRBJ1-4; 7 nucleotides align to TRBD1. CDR1 and CDR2 (germline): SGHRS, YFSETQ. The CDR3 covers 15 residues. The V gene end was trimmed by 4 bases and the J gene end by 4 bases; junction bases not matched to a gene: 7. The CDR3 is CASSQRGQINEKLFF. The CDR3, as DNA: TGCGCCAGCAGCCAAAGGGGGCAGATTAATGAAAAACTGTTTTTT.

This chain joins TRBV5-1 and TRBJ2-5; 11 nucleotides line up with TRBD1. Trimming cost V 2 bases and J 5 bases; bases outside gene matches: 5. Per the germline V gene, CDR1 is SGHRS and CDR2 is YFSETQ. The CDR3 is 15 amino acids. CDR3 bases: TGCGCCAGCAGCTTCGGACAGGGGGCAGGGGAGACCCAGTACTTC. This codes for CASSFGQGAGETQYF.

This chain links TRBV5-4 with TRBJ1-2; TRBD1 aligns across 8 bases. The CDR3 length is 15 residues. Germline CDR1 and CDR2: SGHNT and YYREEE (reference sequence). V trimming: 0 bases; J trimming: 5 bases; junction bases outside the gene matches: 6. CDR3 residues: CASSLGTGPAYGYTF. The CDR3 region has the DNA TGTGCCAGCAGCTTGGGGACAGGGCCCGCTTATGGCTACACCTTC.

The chain recombines TRBV11-2 with TRBJ2-1, with 9 nucleotides matching TRBD2. The CDR3 length is 16 residues. Germline values: CDR1 SGHAT, CDR2 FQNNGV. V lost 1 base to trimming and J lost 1 base; unmatched junction nucleotides: 2. The CDR3 loop reads CASSLVREGSYNEQFF. The CDR3 DNA reads as TGTGCCAGCAGCTTAGTGCGGGAGGGGTCCTACAATGAGCAGTTCTTC.

This chain joins TRBV6-4 and TRBJ2-2; no clear D. Trimming cost V 0 bases and J 3 bases, with 5 bases left between them. The CDR3 extends over 14 amino acids. Germline values: CDR1 MRHNA, CDR2 SNTAGT. CDR3 DNA: TGTGCCAGCAGTGACTCTACGGACACCGGGGAGCTGTTTTTT. Translation: CASSDSTDTGELFF.

This clone has more than one count but fewer than ten. V usage is TRBV11-2 and J usage is TRBJ2-5; the D gene is possibly TRBD1 (6 bases). The ends were cut back, 0 bases at V and 5 bases at J, with 25 bases in the middle. The CDR3 sequence is 19 residues long. CDR1 and CDR2 (germline): SGHAT, FQNNGV. This chain's CDR3 is CASSLDYTGGGKDSETQYF. The CDR3 nucleotides read TGTGCCAGCAGCTTAGATTATACCGGTGGGGGCAAAGATAGCGAGACCCAGTACTTC.

The chain has TRBV24-1 and TRBJ1-5; 9 bases line up with TRBD1. The CDR3 is 15 amino acids. V trimming: 3 bases; J trimming: 4 bases; junction bases outside the gene matches: 3. The germline V gene has CDR1 KGHDR and CDR2 SFDVKD. In DNA form, the CDR3 reads TGTGCCACCAGTGATACGGGACAGGGAAATCAGCCCCAGCATTTT. It encodes CATSDTGQGNQPQHF.

This chain joins TRBV27 and TRBJ1-1; D unresolved. Germline V gene data show CDR1 as MNHEY and CDR2 as SMNVEV (reference sequence). V lost 4 bases and J lost 1, with 10 bases in between. The CDR3 is 14 residues long. The CDR3 bases are TGTGCCAGCAGTTCCCTCCAGGCGAACACTGAAGCTTTCTTT. Its protein product is CASSSLQANTEAFF.

The chain is built from TRBV10-3 and TRBJ2-7, with TRBD1 as a possible D gene (6 bases). Trimming pared 10 bases from V and 3 bases from J, leaving 16 bases between. Germline loops: CDR1 ENHRY, CDR2 SYGVKD. This CDR3 has 13 residues. CDR3 sequence: CATADRQIYEQYF. The DNA of the CDR3 is TGTGCCACTGCGGACAGACAAATCTACGAGCAGTACTTC.

The V gene is TRBV27, the J gene TRBJ2-1, with TRBD2 matching over 14 bases. The CDR3 extends over 17 amino acids. From germline, CDR1 is MNHEY and CDR2 SMNVEV (reference sequence). Trimming removed 5 bases from V and 7 bases from J; junction bases left unmatched: 10. DNA of the CDR3: TGTGCCAGCAGTCCGCCACAGGGACTAGCGGGAGTTAATGAGCAGTTCTTC. Amino acids: CASSPPQGLAGVNEQFF.

The chain couples TRBV27 to TRBJ2-1; TRBD1 is a possible D gene (6 bases). There are 13 residues in the CDR3. Trimming took 6 bases from V and 3 from J, leaving 9 bases between them. From germline, CDR1 is MNHEY and CDR2 SMNVEV (reference sequence). The CDR3 DNA reads TGTGCCAGCAGCTTGGACAGCTACAATGAGCAGTTCTTC. It translates to CASSLDSYNEQFF.

The CDR3 region is CASSISGVYIQYF. The CDR3 DNA follows: TGTGCCAGTAGTATCTCAGGGGTATACATTCAGTACTTC. The rearrangement links TRBV19 to TRBJ2-4; D might be TRBD1 (6 bases). V was shortened by 3 bases and J by 8 bases, with 11 bases between the two germline ends. Per germline, CDR1 LNHDA and CDR2 SQIVND (reference sequence). This CDR3 is 13 amino acids long.

The CDR3 protein is CASSLGQGTDGYTF. DNA of the CDR3: TGCGCCAGCAGCTTGGGACAGGGAACGGACGGCTACACCTTC. The chain recombines TRBV5-1 with TRBJ1-2; TRBD1 matches 7 bases. With V trimmed by 0 bases and J by 8 bases, 7 bases remained unmatched. Germline CDR1 reads SGHRS; CDR2 reads YFSETQ. The CDR3 extends over 14 amino acids.

The chain is built from TRBV27 and TRBJ2-7; TRBD2 aligns across 9 bases. V dropped 5 bases and J dropped 2; count of bases not matched to a gene: 7. Germline assignment: CDR1 MNHEY and CDR2 SMNVEV (reference sequence). This CDR3 has 15 amino acids. CDR3 in amino acids: CASSPELAGTYEQYF. The CDR3 region has the DNA TGTGCCAGCAGTCCTGAACTAGCGGGCACCTACGAGCAGTACTTC.

The chain is built from TRBV28 and TRBJ2-1, with 14 bases identical to TRBD2. Germline loops: CDR1 MDHEN, CDR2 SYDVKM. With V trimmed by 5 bases and J by 6 bases, 9 bases remained unmatched. This CDR3 has 17 residues. The CDR3 reads CASSMTSGRAIGNEQFF. The DNA for the CDR3 is TGTGCCAGCAGTATGACTAGCGGGAGGGCCATTGGCAATGAGCAGTTCTTC. Drawing the rest from reference TRBV28 and TRBJ2-1, the complete variable domain is DVKVTQSSRYLVKRTGEKVFLECVQDMDHENMFWYRQDPGLGLRLIYFSYDVKMKEKGDIPEGYSVSREKKERFSLILESASTNQTSMYLCASSMTSGRAIGNEQFFGPGTRLTVL.

The chain combines TRBV11-2 with TRBJ1-1; D unclear. The CDR3 is 15 amino acids. Per the germline V gene, CDR1 is SGHAT and CDR2 is FQNNGV. The V end was cut by 1 base, the J end by 2 bases, with 11 bases between. The DNA for the CDR3 is TGTGCCAGCAGCTTAGGCGGTGGAGGTAACACTGAAGCTTTCTTT. Translated: CASSLGGGGNTEAFF.

The gene calls are TRBV12-3 or TRBV12-4 and TRBJ1-5, with D perhaps TRBD1 (6 bases). Between the trimmed V and J ends, which lost 8 bases and 0 bases, there was a span of 8 bases. CDR3 length: 13 residues. The CDR3 reads CASQGLSNQPQHF. CDR3 in DNA: TGTGCCAGCCAGGGGCTTAGCAATCAGCCCCAGCATTTT.

V and J are TRBV27 and TRBJ2-1, with unresolved D. CDR1 and CDR2 (germline): MNHEY, SMNVEV (reference sequence). V lost 5 bases and J lost 8, with 19 bases in between. This CDR3 has 15 residues. The CDR3 DNA is TGTGCCAGCAGTCCCACGATTCTAAGTGGAGATGAGCAGTTCTTC. Amino acid sequence: CASSPTILSGDEQFF.

This chain uses TRBV11-2 with TRBJ2-4, with TRBD2 identical over 7 bases. The CDR3 has 16 amino acids. The ends lost 0 bases at V and 5 bases at J; junction bases unmatched: 7. CDR1 and CDR2 from the germline V gene are SGHAT and FQNNGV. The CDR3 protein is CASSLEVGGYENIQYF. The CDR3 region has the DNA TGTGCCAGCAGCTTAGAAGTGGGAGGGTACGAAAACATTCAGTACTTC.

This clone was observed a single time. V usage is TRBV19 and J usage is TRBJ2-1; D is perhaps TRBD2 (5 bases). The germline V gene encodes CDR1 LNHDA and CDR2 SQIVND (reference sequence). The V end lost 3 bases, the J end lost 6 bases, and 15 bases lay between the germline ends. The CDR3 loop spans 15 amino acids. This chain's CDR3 is CASSITSSSGNEQFF. As DNA, the CDR3 is TGTGCCAGTAGTATCACTAGTTCTTCTGGCAATGAGCAGTTCTTC.

CDR3 sequence: CASSQVTTGTAIYGYTF. The CDR3 nucleotides read TGTGCCAGCAGCCAAGTGACCACCGGGACAGCCATCTATGGCTACACCTTC. The chain carries TRBV14 and TRBJ1-2; 7 bases match TRBD1. Per germline, CDR1 SGHDN and CDR2 FVKESK. The CDR3 totals 17 residues. V was pared by 1 base and J by 4 bases, with 12 bases of the junction left unmatched.

This clone was recorded a few times. The chain joins TRBV5-1 to TRBJ2-7; TRBD2 is a possible D gene (5 bases). The CDR3 runs 18 residues. Germline V gene sequence: CDR1 SGHRS, CDR2 YFSETQ. V lost 0 bases and J 2 bases, leaving 21 bases between the germline ends. CDR3 bases: TGCGCCAGCAGCTTGGCCAAGTTGGCAGGAGGCTACACCTACGAGCAGTACTTC. Protein: CASSLAKLAGGYTYEQYF.

This clone occurred a few times. The chain has TRBV9 and TRBJ2-7; tentatively, D is TRBD1 (6 bases). This CDR3 is 14 amino acids long. V gave up 2 bases and J gave up 1 base, with 10 bases separating them. CDR1 and CDR2 from the germline V gene are SGDLS and YYNGEE. CDR3 in amino acids: CASSVRGASYEQYF. CDR3 nucleotide sequence: TGTGCCAGCAGCGTCAGGGGCGCTTCCTACGAGCAGTACTTC.

This chain links TRBV29-1 with TRBJ1-4, with 9 bases matching TRBD1. The J segment lost 8 bases and the V segment lost 5 bases, leaving 15 bases of the junction unmatched. Germline values: CDR1 SQVTM, CDR2 ANQGSEA. This CDR3 spans 16 amino acids. The CDR3 protein is CSVRGTGSVISEKLFF. CDR3 DNA sequence: TGCAGCGTTCGTGGGACAGGGTCGGTCATAAGCGAAAAACTGTTTTTT.

The chain joins TRBV4-1 to TRBJ2-7; D perhaps matches TRBD1 (6 bases). CDR1 and CDR2 from the germline V gene are MGHRA and YSYEKL. There are 17 residues in the CDR3. V was pared by 3 bases and J by 0 bases, with 18 bases between. CDR3 protein: CASSHPSSDRTSYEQYF. For the CDR3, the DNA is TGCGCCAGCAGCCACCCAAGTTCCGACAGGACCTCCTACGAGCAGTACTTC.

CDR3 DNA sequence: TGTGCCACCACCACGGCAGGAAACCCCTACGAGCAGTACTTC. It yields the protein CATTTAGNPYEQYF. The gene calls are TRBV19 and TRBJ2-7, with unresolved D. Trimming cost V 10 bases and J 2 bases, with 18 bases left between them. CDR1 is LNHDA, CDR2 SQIVND, per germline (reference sequence). The CDR3 is 14 residues long.

V usage is TRBV11-2 and J usage is TRBJ2-2; 9 nucleotides match TRBD2. Germline loops: CDR1 SGHAT, CDR2 FQNNGV. The CDR3 spans 16 residues. V dropped 5 bases and J dropped 0; count of bases not matched to a gene: 4. Here the CDR3 DNA reads TGTGCCAGCAGCAGAAAGCGGGGGGCGAACACCGGGGAGCTGTTTTTT. Translated: CASSRKRGANTGELFF.

The rearrangement uses TRBV30 and TRBJ1-2, with TRBD1 matching 8 bases. The CDR3 runs to 15 residues. The V and J ends lost 2 bases and 3 bases, in that order; junction bases with no gene match: 8. Looked up from germline, CDR1 is GTSNPN and CDR2 is SVGIG (reference sequence). Here the CDR3 reads CAWSSLGQAHYGYTF. Here the CDR3 DNA reads TGTGCCTGGAGTTCACTGGGACAGGCCCACTATGGCTACACCTTC.

The rearrangement uses TRBV13 and TRBJ2-3; D is uncertain. Deletions cut 1 base from V and 1 base from J, with 3 bases between. Per germline, CDR1 PRHDT and CDR2 FYEKMQ (reference sequence). The CDR3 length is 13 residues. CDR3 nucleotides: TGTGCCAGCAGCTTAGCGGGCACAGATACGCAGTATTTT. Residues: CASSLAGTDTQYF.

The chain is built from TRBV30 and TRBJ1-6; 7 nucleotides agree with TRBD1. Looked up from germline, CDR1 is GTSNPN and CDR2 is SVGIG (reference sequence). With 0 bases clipped from V and 11 bases from J, the junction kept 13 bases outside the gene matches. The CDR3 is 16 amino acids. CDR3 DNA: TGTGCCTGGAGTGTAGGGATGGGTACAGGGGCTGCACCCCTCCACTTT. It is translated as CAWSVGMGTGAAPLHF. Complete variable domain (other parts from reference TRBV30 and TRBJ1-6): SQTIHQWPATLVQPVGSPLSLECTVEGTSNPNLYWYRQAAGRGLQLLFYSVGIGQISSEVPQNLSASRPQDRQFILSSKKLLLSDSGFYLCAWSVGMGTGAAPLHFGNGTRLTVT.